A few counts support the clone carrying this T cell receptor beta chain. The antigen is unknown. These data come from a study of beta chain features in type 1 diabetes. Points from the study as a whole: The study found moderately but significantly shorter TCRB CDR3s in all four CD4+ subsets of Type 1 diabetes patients.

Germline CDR1 and CDR2: GTSNPN and SVGIG (reference sequence). J gave up 7 bases and V 0 bases, and 5 bases lay outside the gene matches. This CDR3 has 15 residues. TCRB transcripts that were expressed got sequenced, as all of the isolated RNA had been reverse transcribed. Generated by immunoSEQ multiplex PCR, the TCRdb table keeps only in-frame clones and is missing some. Of some 190,000 clones in the sample, roughly 8% were seen once. This receptor was taken from a woman between 40 and 50 years old with type 1 diabetes. The J gene is TRBJ1-4, the V gene TRBV30; 10 nucleotides match TRBD1. Specimen: central memory CD4+ T cells from blood. The CDR3 protein is CAWSVLDRGFEKLFF. In DNA, the CDR3 is TGTGCCTGGAGTGTACTGGACAGGGGGTTTGAAAAACTGTTTTTT. Combining the CDR3 with reference TRBV30 and TRBJ1-4 gives the whole variable domain SQTIHQWPATLVQPVGSPLSLECTVEGTSNPNLYWYRQAAGRGLQLLFYSVGIGQISSEVPQNLSASRPQDRQFILSSKKLLLSDSGFYLCAWSVLDRGFEKLFFGSGTQLSVL.